Following are 30 T cell receptor beta chains from one sample sequenced in a study of blood T cell repertoires in COVID-19. The table came from immunoSEQ multiplex PCR; TCRdb's copy has only in-frame clones and leaves some out. Of around 330,000 clones listed, around 88% are singletons. The sample consisted of peripheral blood. Receptors were obtained from a woman in her twenties or thirties with COVID-19, enrolled during active disease.

The rearrangement links TRBV4-2 to TRBJ1-2; tentative D call: TRBD1 (5 bases). There are 15 residues in the CDR3. Germline lookup yields CDR1 LGHNA and CDR2 YNFKEQ. V was trimmed by 0 bases and J by 3 bases, leaving 11 bases between them. CDR3 DNA sequence: TGTGCCAGCAGCCAAGATGGGGCCAGGGACTATGGCTACACCTTC. Protein sequence: CASSQDGARDYGYTF.

The chain is built from TRBV5-1 and TRBJ2-7; TRBD2 aligns across 10 bases. The CDR3 runs to 17 residues. V shed 4 bases, J shed 0 bases, and the junction held 10 bases outside the gene matches. The germline CDR1 and CDR2 sequences are SGHRS and YFSETQ. CDR3 bases: TGCGCCAGCAGCAGTATGATAACTAGCGGGGTCTCCTACGAGCAGTACTTC. Encoded protein: CASSSMITSGVSYEQYF.

This chain connects TRBV28 to TRBJ2-6; D unresolved. CDR1 and CDR2 from the germline V gene are MDHEN and SYDVKM. The CDR3 extends over 15 amino acids. V was shortened by 6 bases and J by 1 base, with 10 bases between the two germline ends. DNA for the CDR3: TGTGCCAGCAGGACGGGTCCGTCTGGGGCCAACGTCCTGACTTTC. It specifies CASRTGPSGANVLTF.

This clone was counted once. This chain links TRBV11-1 with TRBJ2-7; D is ambiguous. The CDR3 totals 13 residues. Germline CDR1 is SGHAT and CDR2 is FQDESV (reference sequence). Trimming removed 0 bases from V and 6 bases from J, with 9 bases in between. CDR3 sequence: CASSLAESTEQYF. The CDR3 region has the DNA TGTGCCAGCAGCTTAGCAGAGTCTACCGAGCAGTACTTC.

The chain uses TRBV7-8 and TRBJ2-7, with D maybe TRBD1 (6 bases). Trimming shortened V by 4 bases and J by 6 bases, and 16 bases separated the two germline ends. The CDR3 spans 14 residues. Germline V gives CDR1 SGHVS, CDR2 FQNEAQ. The CDR3 DNA reads as TGTGCCAGCAGCTCTTATGGGGGCCAGAGCGAGCAGTACTTC. It is translated as CASSSYGGQSEQYF. The variable domain in full, completed from reference TRBV7-8 and TRBJ2-7, reads GAGVSQSPRYKVAKRGQDVALRCDPISGHVSLFWYQQALGQGPEFLTYFQNEAQLDKSGLPSDRFFAERPEGSVSTLKIQRTQQEDSAVYLCASSSYGGQSEQYFGPGTRLTVT.

The chain has TRBV5-1 and TRBJ2-3; tentatively, D is TRBD2 (5 bases). Looked up from germline, CDR1 is SGHRS and CDR2 is YFSETQ. The CDR3 spans 13 residues. V dropped 0 bases and J dropped 6 bases, with 8 bases sitting between them. The CDR3 bases are TGCGCCAGCAGCTTGGCCGGGGTGGATACGCAGTATTTT. Its protein is CASSLAGVDTQYF.

The chain couples TRBV12-3 or TRBV12-4 to TRBJ1-1; 9 bases are shared with TRBD1. The CDR3 spans 13 residues. V shed 1 base and J 12 bases; nucleotides not matched to a gene: 6. This chain's CDR3 is CASSLGQGVGSFF. CDR3 nucleotide sequence: TGTGCCAGCAGTTTAGGACAGGGGGTTGGATCTTTCTTT.

The J gene is TRBJ1-3, the V gene TRBV11-3; 7 bases are a match to TRBD1. The CDR3 has 14 residues. V shed 5 bases and J 2 bases; nucleotides not matched to a gene: 3. Germline V gene sequence: CDR1 SGHNT, CDR2 YENEEA. CDR3 bases: TGTGCCAGCAGCCCCGGGACAGCTGGAAACACCATATATTTT. Amino acids: CASSPGTAGNTIYF.

The rearrangement joins TRBV5-6 to TRBJ1-3; no definite D call. The V gene's germline CDR1 is SGHDT and CDR2 YYEEEE. This CDR3 contains 15 residues. The V gene lost 1 base and the J gene lost 0 bases, with 8 bases spanning the gap. The CDR3 is CASSLFGGSGNTIYF. In DNA form, the CDR3 reads TGTGCCAGCAGCTTGTTCGGTGGCTCTGGAAACACCATATATTTT. Using reference TRBV5-6 and TRBJ1-3 for the parts outside the CDR3, the full variable domain is DAGVTQSPTHLIKTRGQQVTLRCSPKSGHDTVSWYQQALGQGPQFIFQYYEEEERQRGNFPDRFSGHQFPNYSSELNVNALLLGDSALYLCASSLFGGSGNTIYFGEGSWLTVV.

J is TRBJ1-2 and V is TRBV15; 9 bases map to TRBD1. The junction had 4 bases not matched to a gene; V was cut back by 2 bases and J by 3 bases. CDR1 LNHNV and CDR2 YYDKDF come from the germline V gene (reference sequence). The CDR3 is 15 residues long. The DNA of the CDR3 is TGTGCCACCAGCAGACCCTGGGACAGGGACTATGGCTACACCTTC. Protein: CATSRPWDRDYGYTF.

Points on this clone: Other DNA variants within this sample encode the same CDR3. The chain uses TRBV18 and TRBJ1-1; D remains unclear. The CDR3 loop spans 14 amino acids. The ends were cut back, 0 bases at V and 3 bases at J, with 8 bases in the middle. The germline CDR1 and CDR2 sequences are KGHSH and LQKENI. CDR3 residues: CASSPPPGDTEAFF. CDR3 coding DNA: TGTGCCAGCTCACCACCGCCCGGAGACACTGAAGCTTTCTTT.

The chain has TRBV6-5 and TRBJ2-2; TRBD1 might be the D (6 bases). The CDR3 spans 14 residues. Trimming took off 7 bases at V and 0 bases at J, with 9 bases between the two ends. The V gene's germline CDR1 is MNHEY and CDR2 SVGAGI. This CDR3 is CASIRGTNTGELFF. In DNA form, the CDR3 reads TGTGCCAGCATCAGGGGCACGAACACCGGGGAGCTGTTTTTT.

This rearrangement joins TRBV19 to TRBJ2-5; TRBD2 agrees at 13 bases. The CDR3 totals 15 residues. CDR1 is LNHDA, CDR2 SQIVND, per germline (reference sequence). Trimming cost V 8 bases and J 10 bases; bases outside gene matches: 13. CDR3: CASSQTSGGPVGQYF. CDR3 DNA: TGTGCCAGTTCTCAGACTAGCGGGGGGCCGGTGGGCCAGTACTTC. Supplemented by reference TRBV19 and TRBJ2-5, the full variable domain reads DGGITQSPKYLFRKEGQNVTLSCEQNLNHDAMYWYRQDPGQGLRLIYYSQIVNDFQKGDIAEGYSVSREKKESFPLTVTSAQKNPTAFYLCASSQTSGGPVGQYFGPGTRLLVL.

The chain employs TRBV13 and TRBJ2-7; D might be TRBD1 (6 bases). Germline V gives CDR1 PRHDT, CDR2 FYEKMQ (reference sequence). Deletions cut 5 bases from V and 3 bases from J, with 17 bases between. This CDR3 region has 15 residues. The DNA of the CDR3 is TGTGCCAGCAGCAGCTCGGGACATCTACTCTACGAGCAGTACTTC. Protein product: CASSSSGHLLYEQYF.

V is TRBV21-1 and J is TRBJ1-1; the table's D call, TRBD1, was not checked against the DNA. TRBV21-1 represents a pseudogene. The CDR3 has 15 amino acids. This CDR3 is CASSTSTGRDTEAFF. CDR3 bases: TGTGCCAGCAGCACTTCGACAGGGCGAGACACTGAAGCTTTCTTT.

This clone turned up a few times. The chain carries TRBV7-9 and TRBJ1-6; TRBD1 matches at 10 bases. CDR1 SEHNR and CDR2 FQNEAQ come from the germline V gene (reference sequence). The CDR3 has 14 amino acids. V trimming: 5 bases; J trimming: 10 bases; junction bases outside the gene matches: 5. The CDR3 DNA sequence: TGTGCCAGCAGCAGAGACAGGGGGCGATCACCCCTCCACTTT. Protein: CASSRDRGRSPLHF. Combining the CDR3 with reference TRBV7-9 and TRBJ1-6 gives the whole variable domain DTGVSQNPRHKITKRGQNVTFRCDPISEHNRLYWYRQTLGQGPEFLTYFQNEAQLEKSRLLSDRFSAERPKGSFSTLEIQRTEQGDSAMYLCASSRDRGRSPLHFGNGTRLTVT.

This chain uses TRBV6-5 with TRBJ1-1; TRBD1 matches 7 bases. The V and J ends lost 6 bases and 3 bases, in that order; junction bases with no gene match: 7. Per the germline V gene, CDR1 is MNHEY and CDR2 is SVGAGI. The length of the CDR3 is 14 residues. CDR3 bases: TGTGCCAGCAGGGCCGGGACAGATGACACTGAAGCTTTCTTT. Residues: CASRAGTDDTEAFF.

This rearrangement joins TRBV6-2 or TRBV6-3 to TRBJ1-5, with D uncertain. The ends were cut back, 5 bases at V and 0 bases at J, with 11 bases in the middle. The germline V gene has CDR1 MNHEY and CDR2 SVGEGT. The CDR3 is 15 residues long. CDR3 protein: CASSLESYSNQPQHF. The CDR3 nucleotides read TGTGCCAGCAGTCTTGAGTCATATAGCAATCAGCCCCAGCATTTT.

This sequence joins TRBV7-9 and TRBJ1-4; 9 bases align to TRBD1. J was trimmed by 11 bases and V by 5 bases; bases with no gene match: 15. Per the germline V gene, CDR1 is SEHNR and CDR2 is FQNEAQ (reference sequence). The CDR3 consists of 16 residues. For the CDR3, the DNA is TGTGCCAGCAGCCCACGGGCGGGACAGGGATTAGGGAAACTGTTTTTT. Its translation is CASSPRAGQGLGKLFF.

V usage is TRBV7-9 and J usage is TRBJ1-1; unclear D gene. Germline V gene sequence: CDR1 SEHNR, CDR2 FQNEAQ (reference sequence). The length of the CDR3 is 16 residues. V was trimmed by 5 bases and J by 0 bases, leaving 16 bases between them. The CDR3 sequence is CASSSSKSAVNTEAFF. CDR3 in DNA: TGTGCCAGCAGCAGTAGTAAAAGTGCGGTGAACACTGAAGCTTTCTTT. The variable domain in full, completed from reference TRBV7-9 and TRBJ1-1, reads DTGVSQNPRHKITKRGQNVTFRCDPISEHNRLYWYRQTLGQGPEFLTYFQNEAQLEKSRLLSDRFSAERPKGSFSTLEIQRTEQGDSAMYLCASSSSKSAVNTEAFFGQGTRLTVV.

This clone appeared a single time. This chain links TRBV6-6 with TRBJ1-2; TRBD1 aligns across 8 bases. The CDR3 extends over 15 amino acids. Trimming removed 7 bases from V and 4 bases from J; junction bases left unmatched: 11. The V gene's germline CDR1 is MNHNY and CDR2 SVGAGI (reference sequence). CDR3 DNA sequence: TGTGCCAGCAAGACAGGGGCGACAGGATCCTATGGCTACACCTTC. Residues: CASKTGATGSYGYTF.

The rearrangement uses TRBV28 and TRBJ1-6; 9 nucleotides agree with TRBD1. Germline values: CDR1 MDHEN, CDR2 SYDVKM. The CDR3 runs to 14 residues. Trimming at V came to 11 bases and at J to 8 bases, leaving 10 bases not matched to a gene. In nucleotides, the CDR3 is TGTGCCTGCACGGGGGGACAGGGCTATTCACCCCTCCACTTT. Its translation is CACTGGQGYSPLHF. The entire variable domain, with the rest obtained from reference TRBV28 and TRBJ1-6, is as follows: DVKVTQSSRYLVKRTGEKVFLECVQDMDHENMFWYRQDPGLGLRLIYFSYDVKMKEKGDIPEGYSVSREKKERFSLILESASTNQTSMYLCACTGGQGYSPLHFGNGTRLTVT.

J is TRBJ1-5 and V is TRBV19; the D is unclear. The CDR3 length is 15 residues. Germline assignment: CDR1 LNHDA and CDR2 SQIVND (reference sequence). Trimming took 5 bases from V and 1 from J, leaving 12 bases between them. The CDR3 protein is CASSSSGWSNQPQHF. In nucleotides, the CDR3 is TGTGCCAGTAGTTCGAGCGGTTGGAGCAATCAGCCCCAGCATTTT.

V usage is TRBV19 and J usage is TRBJ2-3, with TRBD1 matching over 11 bases. V dropped 5 bases and J dropped 8; count of bases not matched to a gene: 9. CDR3 length equals 15 residues. The germline CDR1 and CDR2 sequences are LNHDA and SQIVND (reference sequence). The CDR3 spells CASSPGTGGSGTQYF. The CDR3 DNA sequence: TGTGCCAGTAGTCCCGGGACAGGGGGATCCGGTACGCAGTATTTT.

The chain uses TRBV3-1 (or the pseudogene TRBV3-2) and TRBJ1-4, with 7 bases matching TRBD1. This CDR3 has 14 amino acids. CDR1 and CDR2 from the germline V gene are LGHDT and YNNKEL (reference sequence). The junction had 8 bases not matched to a gene; V was cut back by 6 bases and J by 7 bases. The CDR3 nucleotides read TGTGCCAGCAGTCGAGGGGGCCGCGGTGAAAAACTGTTTTTT. The encoded protein is CASSRGGRGEKLFF.

This clone was recorded a few times. The chain carries TRBV20-1 and TRBJ1-6; possibly TRBD1 for D (6 bases). Germline CDR1 and CDR2: DFQATT and SNEGSKA (reference sequence). CDR3 length: 16 amino acids. V was trimmed by 3 bases and J by 10 bases, leaving 22 bases between them. The CDR3: CSASKGGGFKGSPLHF. DNA of the CDR3: TGCAGTGCTAGTAAAGGGGGGGGATTCAAGGGGTCACCCCTCCACTTT.

The V and J genes are TRBV21-1 and TRBJ1-5; the listed D gene, TRBD1, was not tested against the DNA. TRBV21-1 is a documented pseudogene. This CDR3 comprises 12 residues. The CDR3, as DNA: TGTGCCACCGGGACAGTCTATCAGCCCCAGCATTTT. Protein product: CATGTVYQPQHF.

The rearrangement uses TRBV7-9 and TRBJ2-4; tentative D call: TRBD2 (7 bases). The CDR3 consists of 14 residues. Germline V gene lookup returns CDR1 SEHNR and CDR2 FQNEAQ (reference sequence). With 5 bases removed from V and 1 base from J, the gap between germline ends came to 9 bases. The CDR3 loop is CASSGGAAKNIQYF. The CDR3, as DNA: TGTGCCAGCAGCGGGGGGGCCGCCAAAAACATTCAGTACTTC.

This chain connects TRBV7-2 to TRBJ1-1; 8 bases align to TRBD1. Germline V gene data show CDR1 as SGHTA and CDR2 as FQGNSA. J gave up 1 base and V 6 bases, and 4 bases lay outside the gene matches. This CDR3 is built from 14 residues. The CDR3 sequence: CASRKGQGNTEAFF. The CDR3 coding sequence is TGTGCCAGCAGGAAAGGACAGGGGAACACTGAAGCTTTCTTT.

This rearrangement joins TRBV18 to TRBJ1-3; 9 positions agree with TRBD1. J gave up 1 base and V 8 bases, and 9 bases lay outside the gene matches. The length of the CDR3 is 16 residues. CDR1 is KGHSH and CDR2 is LQKENI in the germline V gene. The CDR3 DNA is TGTGCCAGCAACGCATTACAGGGGGCTTCTGGAAACACCATATATTTT. This gives the protein CASNALQGASGNTIYF.